The present entry profiles one TCR beta chain with its context. This entry comes from a study of blood T cell repertoires in COVID-19. Study information: Whether acute or convalescent, the COVID-19 samples came from the United States, Italy and Spain. The cDNA or gDNA used as material had been derived from T cells, B-cell-depleted T cells, or PBMCs.

Per the original data handling: Counts of nucleated cells, estimated from reference gene primer amplification, were obtained. This table comes from immunoSEQ multiplex PCR, and its TCRdb copy is limited to in-frame clones, with some not included. From that table come the V and J calls and clone size; the DNA was used to work out D and trimming. This sample yields 250,000 to 350,000 clones, of which roughly 84% are seen a single time; roughly 1.6% belongs to the top ten. CDR3 size: 14 residues. CDR1 is LGHDT, CDR2 YNNKEL, per germline (reference sequence). Deletions cut 4 bases from V and 0 bases from J, with 8 bases between.

The sample was peripheral blood. The sequence came from a human donor with COVID-19, enrolled during active disease. The donor label of this sample is uncertain. The rearrangement joins TRBV3-1 (or the pseudogene TRBV3-2) to TRBJ2-3, with D tentatively TRBD2 (6 bases). The CDR3 DNA sequence: TGTGCCAGCAGCCCCGGGGGTAGCACAGATACGCAGTATTTT. The encoded protein is CASSPGGSTDTQYF.